These 11 T cell receptor beta chains came from one sample sequenced in a study of PD-1 blockade in classical Hodgkin lymphoma. Method: immunoSEQ multiplex PCR; TCRdb's copy keeps in-frame clones and lacks some. The data hold approximately 13,000 clones, with about nine tenths observed a single time. Time point given: cycle 4 day 1 (C4D1), after 6 weeks of nivolumab. All patients experienced relapse after autologous stem cell transplantation, and brentuximab vedotin exposure was variable. Isolation of CD4+ T cells from thawed PBMCs was performed by magnetic negative selection. Sample: CD4+ T cells from blood, taken before the fourth cycle of nivolumab. Source of these receptors: a human donor with classical Hodgkin lymphoma.

CDR3 region: CASSLGGGQSLDTQYF. As DNA, the CDR3 is TGTGCCAGCAGCTTGGGGGGGGGACAGTCCCTCGATACGCAGTATTTT. This rearrangement joins TRBV5-4 to TRBJ2-3; the D call may be TRBD1 or TRBD2 (7 bases each). Trimming took off 0 bases at V and 6 bases at J, with 17 bases between the two ends. Germline V gene sequence: CDR1 SGHNT, CDR2 YYREEE (reference sequence). CDR3 length equals 16 residues.

The chain recombines TRBV7-6 with TRBJ2-7; 8 bases agree with TRBD2. V shed 1 base and J 4 bases; nucleotides not matched to a gene: 6. Germline values: CDR1 SGHVS, CDR2 FNYEAQ. The CDR3 has 15 residues. CDR3 in DNA: TGTGCCAGCAGCTTAGTGCCGGTAGCGGGGTACGAGCAGTACTTC. It specifies CASSLVPVAGYEQYF.

The chain is built from TRBV2 and TRBJ1-4; TRBD1 is a possible D gene (6 bases). Trimming took off 8 bases at V and 4 bases at J, with 14 bases between the two ends. Germline V gene sequence: CDR1 SNHLY, CDR2 FYNNEI. The CDR3 is made up of 14 amino acids. In DNA form, the CDR3 reads TGTGCCAGCCACTTACAGGGTAGTAATGAAAAACTGTTTTTT. This codes for CASHLQGSNEKLFF.

This chain uses TRBV29-1 with TRBJ1-1; a possible D gene is TRBD1 (5 bases). The CDR3 is 13 amino acids. Per the germline V gene, CDR1 is SQVTM and CDR2 is ANQGSEA. Trimming left V 5 bases short and J 1 base short, with 11 bases between. CDR3 coding DNA: TGCAGCGTTCTCCCACAGGCGAACACTGAAGCTTTCTTT. Translated, it gives CSVLPQANTEAFF. The variable domain in full, with the rest retrieved from reference TRBV29-1 and TRBJ1-1, is SAVISQKPSRDICQRGTSLTIQCQVDSQVTMMFWYRQQPGQSLTLIATANQGSEATYESGFVIDKFPISRPNLTFSTLTVSNMSPEDSSIYLCSVLPQANTEAFFGQGTRLTVV.

This sequence joins TRBV10-2 and TRBJ2-1; TRBD2 matches at 10 bases. Germline CDR1 and CDR2: WSHSY and SAAADI. The CDR3 runs 16 residues. Germline trimming cut 7 bases from V and 5 bases from J; bases unmatched to any gene: 11. The CDR3: CASTSGGLARNNEQFF. The CDR3 DNA follows: TGCGCCAGCACCTCAGGGGGACTAGCGAGGAACAATGAGCAGTTCTTC.

The CDR3 sequence is CASSYSSGNQPQHF. In DNA, the CDR3 is TGTGCCAGCAGTTACAGCAGTGGCAATCAGCCCCAGCATTTT. The V gene is TRBV6-5, the J gene TRBJ1-5; no clear D. This CDR3 spans 14 amino acids. V was cut by 2 bases and J by 2 bases, with 7 bases left in between. Germline V gene lookup returns CDR1 MNHEY and CDR2 SVGAGI.

The V and J genes are TRBV7-2 and TRBJ2-1, with unresolved D. V was trimmed by 4 bases and J by 4 bases, leaving 8 bases between them. Germline V lookup: CDR1 SGHTA, CDR2 FQGNSA. CDR3 length: 13 amino acids. DNA of the CDR3: TGTGCCAGCAGCTCTGAGATATACAATGAGCAGTTCTTC. This sequence encodes CASSSEIYNEQFF.

The J gene is TRBJ2-5, the V gene TRBV5-1, with 10 bases identical to TRBD2. The germline V gene has CDR1 SGHRS and CDR2 YFSETQ. There are 15 residues in the CDR3. Trimming removed 0 bases from V and 5 bases from J; junction bases left unmatched: 4. The CDR3 protein is CASSLGQTSGETQYF. The CDR3 nucleotides read TGCGCCAGCAGCTTGGGGCAGACTAGCGGGGAGACCCAGTACTTC.

This chain uses TRBV2 with TRBJ2-3; tentative D call: TRBD1 (5 bases). The germline V gene has CDR1 SNHLY and CDR2 FYNNEI. The CDR3 covers 14 residues. The V gene lost 4 bases and the J gene lost 5 bases, with 13 bases spanning the gap. In DNA form, the CDR3 reads TGTGCCAGCAGTGGGGCAGGGTGGCGAGATACGCAGTATTTT. Amino acids: CASSGAGWRDTQYF. Together with reference TRBV2 and TRBJ2-3, the CDR3 gives the full variable domain: EPEVTQTPSHQVTQMGQEVILRCVPISNHLYFYWYRQILGQKVEFLVSFYNNEISEKSEIFDDQFSVERPDGSNFTLKIRSTKLEDSAMYFCASSGAGWRDTQYFGPGTRLTVL.

This clone has just one count. The chain employs TRBV19 and TRBJ1-1; D perhaps matches TRBD1 (5 bases). This CDR3 is built from 15 residues. V gave up 2 bases and J gave up 1 base, with 11 bases separating them. Germline CDR1 reads LNHDA; CDR2 reads SQIVND (reference sequence). The CDR3 DNA sequence: TGTGCCAGTAGTATAAGAGGGCAGGGGAACACTGAAGCTTTCTTT. This translates into CASSIRGQGNTEAFF.

This clone was counted only a few times. This chain joins TRBV27 and TRBJ1-4, with TRBD1 matching over 12 bases. With V trimmed by 6 bases and J by 10 bases, 3 bases remained unmatched. There are 13 residues in the CDR3. Germline V lookup: CDR1 MNHEY, CDR2 SMNVEV (reference sequence). CDR3 region: CASSGTGGVKLFF. CDR3 in DNA: TGTGCCAGCAGCGGGACAGGGGGCGTAAAACTGTTTTTT.